One sample yielded the 32 T cell receptor beta chains listed below, sequenced in a study of graft-versus-host responses after intestinal transplantation. Assay used: immunoSEQ multiplex PCR; TCRdb lists only in-frame clones, some missing. The sample records about 90,000 clones, less than 95% being singletons. These receptors' antigens are unknown. The sequencing used unstimulated CD4+ T cells sorted from spleen or lymph node cells, collected before transplant. The receptors derive from a human donor who was the organ donor for an intestinal transplant.

The chain recombines TRBV5-4 with TRBJ2-7; 9 positions match TRBD1. V was pared by 3 bases and J by 2 bases, with 3 bases of the junction left unmatched. The CDR3 length is 14 residues. CDR1 is SGHNT, CDR2 YYREEE, per germline (reference sequence). CDR3 coding DNA: TGTGCCAGCAGCTCCGGACAGGGGACCTACGAGCAGTACTTC. It encodes CASSSGQGTYEQYF.

This clone was recorded only once. V gene TRBV5-1 combines with J gene TRBJ2-1; perhaps TRBD2 as D (5 bases). The CDR3 sequence is 15 residues long. CDR1 is SGHRS and CDR2 is YFSETQ in the germline V gene. V was pared by 0 bases and J by 8 bases, with 15 bases between. The CDR3 spells CASSLALTRADEQFF. CDR3 coding DNA: TGCGCCAGCAGCTTGGCCCTAACGAGAGCGGATGAGCAGTTCTTC.

The chain has TRBV28 and TRBJ2-4, with TRBD2 identical over 10 bases. V shed 10 bases, J shed 1 base, and the junction held 13 bases outside the gene matches. Germline assignment: CDR1 MDHEN and CDR2 SYDVKM. The CDR3 contains 17 residues. CDR3 nucleotides: TGTGCCAAGGGAAACGGACTAGCGGTAAATGCCAAAAACATTCAGTACTTC. This codes for CAKGNGLAVNAKNIQYF.

With regard to this clone: This sample includes further DNA sequences coding for the same CDR3. The rearrangement uses TRBV5-1 and TRBJ2-1, with D possibly matching TRBD1 (5 bases). Germline CDR1 and CDR2: SGHRS and YFSETQ. V lost 0 bases and J lost 1, with 8 bases in between. The CDR3 covers 15 residues. The CDR3 bases are TGCGCCAGCAGCTTGGCACCAGGGTCCTACAATGAGCAGTTCTTC. This sequence encodes CASSLAPGSYNEQFF.

This clone was seen a single time. J is TRBJ2-7 and V is TRBV10-3; 11 nucleotides match TRBD2. V shed 4 bases and J 1 base; nucleotides not matched to a gene: 3. Germline values: CDR1 ENHRY, CDR2 SYGVKD. The CDR3 spans 15 residues. The CDR3 is CAISGLAGGSYEQYF. The CDR3 DNA is TGTGCCATCAGTGGTCTAGCGGGGGGATCCTACGAGCAGTACTTC.

The chain carries TRBV5-4 and TRBJ2-5, with 15 nucleotides matching TRBD2. This CDR3 has 19 residues. Germline V gives CDR1 SGHNT, CDR2 YYREEE (reference sequence). The trim removed 4 bases at V and 5 bases at J, leaving 15 bases unmatched. CDR3 bases: TGTGCCAGCAGCGGTATCCCGGGACTAGCGGGAGGCCCCCCTGAGACCCAGTACTTC. Protein: CASSGIPGLAGGPPETQYF.

The CDR3 region is CASSQVDRGFRGGYTF. The CDR3 DNA reads TGTGCCAGCAGCCAAGTCGACAGGGGTTTCAGGGGTGGCTACACCTTC. The chain combines TRBV14 with TRBJ1-2; 8 nucleotides match TRBD1. The germline gives CDR1 SGHDN, CDR2 FVKESK. CDR3 length equals 16 residues. The trim removed 1 base at V and 7 bases at J, leaving 11 bases unmatched.

This chain joins TRBV7-9 and TRBJ1-3; no reliable D call. V shed 5 bases and J shed 0 bases, with 14 bases lying between them. Germline assignment: CDR1 SEHNR and CDR2 FQNEAQ (reference sequence). The CDR3 is 16 amino acids. The chain's CDR3 is CASSLQRGNSGNTIYF. CDR3 DNA sequence: TGTGCCAGCAGCCTCCAAAGAGGGAACTCTGGAAACACCATATATTTT.

The chain uses TRBV9 and TRBJ1-2; the D gene is possibly TRBD1 (5 bases). This CDR3 has 13 residues. From germline, CDR1 is SGDLS and CDR2 YYNGEE. V was pared by 0 bases and J by 6 bases, with 9 bases between. The CDR3 region has the DNA TGTGCCAGCAGCGTAGGGGACTCCCATGGCTACACCTTC. This codes for CASSVGDSHGYTF. Full variable domain (remainder filled in from reference TRBV9 and TRBJ1-2): DSGVTQTPKHLITATGQRVTLRCSPRSGDLSVYWYQQSLDQGLQFLIQYYNGEERAKGNILERFSAQQFPDLHSELNLSSLELGDSALYFCASSVGDSHGYTFGSGTRLTVV.

A note on this clone: Other DNA variants within this sample encode the same CDR3. The chain uses TRBV5-1 and TRBJ1-1; the match to TRBD1 covers 7 bases. The junction had 2 bases not matched to a gene; V was cut back by 2 bases and J by 4 bases. The CDR3 has 13 residues. The V gene's germline CDR1 is SGHRS and CDR2 YFSETQ. For the CDR3, the DNA is TGCGCCAGCAGCTTCCAGGGGGGCACTGAAGCTTTCTTT. Translating gives CASSFQGGTEAFF.

The chain recombines TRBV19 with TRBJ2-2, with a weak D call TRBD1 (5 bases). The CDR3 consists of 13 residues. Looked up from germline, CDR1 is LNHDA and CDR2 is SQIVND (reference sequence). V gave up 6 bases and J gave up 0 bases, with 5 bases separating them. CDR3: CASRTANTGELFF. Here the CDR3 DNA reads TGTGCCAGTAGGACAGCGAACACCGGGGAGCTGTTTTTT.

CDR3 sequence (DNA): TGTGCCAGCAGCTTAGGGGCGGGGCCACGCACAGATACGCAGTATTTT. Translated, it gives CASSLGAGPRTDTQYF. The chain couples TRBV7-8 to TRBJ2-3; TRBD2 might be the D (6 bases). The V end lost 1 base, the J end lost 1 base, and 12 bases lay between the germline ends. There are 16 residues in the CDR3. Germline lookup yields CDR1 SGHVS and CDR2 FQNEAQ.

The genes are TRBV5-1 and TRBJ2-5, with 7 bases fitting TRBD2. This CDR3 comprises 16 residues. CDR1 is SGHRS and CDR2 is YFSETQ in the germline V gene. Trimming cost V 0 bases and J 0 bases; bases outside gene matches: 5. The CDR3 spells CASSLGGTTYQETQYF. The CDR3 region has the DNA TGCGCCAGCAGCTTGGGCGGGACTACCTACCAAGAGACCCAGTACTTC.

The rearrangement uses TRBV9 and TRBJ2-2, with 9 nucleotides matching TRBD2. The CDR3 sequence is 16 residues long. Germline V gene sequence: CDR1 SGDLS, CDR2 YYNGEE. V was pared by 2 bases and J by 4 bases, with 6 bases of the junction left unmatched. CDR3 nucleotide sequence: TGTGCCAGCAGCGTGAGCGGGGGGCGTGGCACCGGGGAGCTGTTTTTT. This translates into CASSVSGGRGTGELFF.

The chain uses TRBV6-5 and TRBJ1-1; 8 nucleotides agree with TRBD1. The germline V gene encodes CDR1 MNHEY and CDR2 SVGAGI. The CDR3 has 13 residues. Trimming at V came to 6 bases and at J to 5 bases, leaving 5 bases not matched to a gene. The CDR3 DNA reads TGTGCCAGCAGGGGACAGGATCGAACTGAAGCTTTCTTT. This gives the protein CASRGQDRTEAFF.

The chain uses TRBV27 and TRBJ2-2; no reliable D call. The germline V gene encodes CDR1 MNHEY and CDR2 SMNVEV (reference sequence). Trimming removed 2 bases at V and 3 bases at J, with 4 bases between. This CDR3 contains 13 residues. The DNA for the CDR3 is TGTGCCAGCAGTTTACTTGACACCGGGGAGCTGTTTTTT. It codes for CASSLLDTGELFF.

This rearrangement joins TRBV28 to TRBJ2-6, with D tentatively TRBD2 (6 bases). CDR3 length equals 15 residues. V was pared by 2 bases and J by 4 bases, with 9 bases between. CDR1 is MDHEN, CDR2 SYDVKM, per germline. The CDR3 is CASSLGGAGANVLTF. As DNA, the CDR3 is TGTGCCAGCAGTTTAGGAGGGGCCGGGGCCAACGTCCTGACTTTC.

This clone was found a few times. This chain uses TRBV6-1 with TRBJ1-5; 7 bases line up with TRBD1. Germline V CDR1 and CDR2: MNHNS, SASEGT. The CDR3 is 15 amino acids. The V and J ends lost 1 base and 4 bases, in that order; junction bases with no gene match: 4. CDR3 coding DNA: TGTGCCAGCAGTGAAGGTAGGGGGCTTAATCAGCCCCAGCATTTT. Translated, it gives CASSEGRGLNQPQHF.

The rearrangement links TRBV6-1 to TRBJ1-4; D gene uncertain. This CDR3 is 11 amino acids long. The germline gives CDR1 MNHNS, CDR2 SASEGT. The V gene lost 5 bases and the J gene lost 6 bases, with 4 bases spanning the gap. CDR3 in DNA: TGTGCCAGCAGTCAATATGAAAAACTGTTTTTT. It codes for CASSQYEKLFF.

This chain uses TRBV6-8 with TRBJ2-1; D is uncertain. There are 14 residues in the CDR3. Trimming stripped 2 bases from V and 3 bases from J, with 8 bases between. Germline CDR1 and CDR2: MNHGY and SAAAGT. CDR3 nucleotide sequence: TGTGCCAGCAGTTACCATCAGGACTACAATGAGCAGTTCTTC. It is translated as CASSYHQDYNEQFF.

The chain joins TRBV27 to TRBJ1-5; D is ambiguous. The CDR3 consists of 15 residues. The V gene lost 0 bases and the J gene lost 3 bases, with 9 bases spanning the gap. Germline CDR1 is MNHEY and CDR2 is SMNVEV (reference sequence). CDR3 residues: CASSLSSGINQPQHF. In nucleotides, the CDR3 is TGTGCCAGCAGTTTATCATCAGGTATCAATCAGCCCCAGCATTTT.

CDR3 in DNA: TGCGCCAGCAGTCCGGGGGGCACAGATACGCAGTATTTT. This translates into CASSPGGTDTQYF. The rearrangement links TRBV23-1 to TRBJ2-3; D is perhaps TRBD2 (6 bases). TRBV23-1 qualifies as an ORF whose function is uncertain. V lost 4 bases and J lost 1, with 6 bases in between. This CDR3 is built from 13 residues.

The V and J genes are TRBV4-1 and TRBJ1-1; no definite D call. Trimming pared 0 bases from V and 5 bases from J, leaving 19 bases between. CDR1 MGHRA and CDR2 YSYEKL come from the germline V gene. There are 17 residues in the CDR3. CDR3 residues: CASSQDPGNHGATEAFF. CDR3 nucleotides: TGCGCCAGCAGCCAAGATCCCGGGAATCACGGTGCAACTGAAGCTTTCTTT.

The gene calls are TRBV11-2 and TRBJ2-5; a weak D match, TRBD2 (6 bases). CDR3 size: 17 residues. Deletions cut 2 bases from V and 1 base from J, with 17 bases between. Germline V CDR1 and CDR2: SGHAT, FQNNGV. CDR3 nucleotides: TGTGCCAGCAGCTTACGGGGGACCGGACTTTTCCAAGAGACCCAGTACTTC. It encodes CASSLRGTGLFQETQYF.

This chain joins TRBV21-1 and TRBJ2-2; the D call TRBD2 from the table was never checked on the DNA. TRBV21-1 is assigned pseudogene status. CDR3 size: 22 residues. The DNA of the CDR3 is TGTGCCAGCAGCAAAAGTGAGGAGGGACTAGCGGTCTGGGGGTCTAACACCGGGGAGCTGTTTTTT. Translating it yields CASSKSEEGLAVWGSNTGELFF.

The J gene is TRBJ2-4, the V gene TRBV6-1, with D uncertain. The CDR3 length is 15 residues. V was cut by 4 bases and J by 1 base, with 11 bases left in between. From germline, CDR1 is MNHNS and CDR2 SASEGT. The CDR3 sequence is CASSGGSGAKNIQYF. DNA of the CDR3: TGTGCCAGCAGTGGTGGGTCGGGTGCCAAAAACATTCAGTACTTC.

This rearrangement joins TRBV2 to TRBJ2-7; perhaps TRBD1 as D (6 bases). Germline V gene sequence: CDR1 SNHLY, CDR2 FYNNEI. CDR3 size: 12 residues. The V gene lost 5 bases and the J gene lost 2 bases, with 7 bases spanning the gap. CDR3 DNA sequence: TGTGCCAGCAGTCGACAGGCCTACGAGCAGTACTTC. Its translation: CASSRQAYEQYF.

In this sample, this clone turned up once. The V and J genes are TRBV7-3 and TRBJ2-2; maybe TRBD2 (6 bases). V lost 3 bases, J lost 1 base, and 6 bases lay in between. The CDR3 covers 14 residues. Germline CDR1 SGHTA, CDR2 FQGTGA. CDR3 protein: CASSLRENTGELFF. CDR3 coding DNA: TGTGCCAGCAGCTTGCGGGAGAACACCGGGGAGCTGTTTTTT.

This clone showed up just once. The V and J genes are TRBV6-5 and TRBJ1-6; no definite D call. Germline V gene lookup returns CDR1 MNHEY and CDR2 SVGAGI. V shed 0 bases and J shed 8 bases, with 8 bases lying between them. CDR3 length: 14 residues. CDR3 residues: CASSYSVADSPLHF. CDR3 nucleotide sequence: TGTGCCAGCAGTTACTCGGTTGCGGATTCACCCCTCCACTTT.

This clone was recorded only once. The CDR3 reads CASSPRGKNTEAFF. The CDR3 DNA reads as TGTGCCAGCAGTCCAAGAGGGAAGAACACTGAAGCTTTCTTT. This chain links TRBV6-1 with TRBJ1-1; D gene ambiguous. Germline-derived CDR1 and CDR2 are MNHNS and SASEGT. V shed 5 bases and J shed 1 base, with 11 bases lying between them. The length of the CDR3 is 14 residues.

The chain couples TRBV4-1 to TRBJ2-1, with 12 bases fitting TRBD1. The length of the CDR3 is 17 residues. Germline V gives CDR1 MGHRA, CDR2 YSYEKL. The J segment lost 8 bases and the V segment lost 4 bases, leaving 12 bases of the junction unmatched. CDR3 DNA: TGCGCCAGCAGCCGATCCGCTTGGGACAGGGGGCTTTATGAGCAGTTCTTC. Protein: CASSRSAWDRGLYEQFF.

The CDR3 bases are TGTGCCAGCAGCTTGGTACAGTCCTACGAGCAGTACTTC. Its translation: CASSLVQSYEQYF. The J gene is TRBJ2-5, the V gene TRBV5-5, with unresolved D. The closer fit of TRBJ2-7 to the DNA end suggests the J call may be wrong. CDR3 length equals 13 residues. From germline, CDR1 is SGHKS and CDR2 YYEKEE (reference sequence).